A single sample gave rise to the 18 T cell receptor beta chains below, sequenced in a study of cytomegalovirus exposure and HLA in healthy donors. The PCR contained 60 Vbeta and 13 Jbeta primers. This table comes from immunoSEQ multiplex PCR, and its TCRdb copy is limited to in-frame clones, with some not included. Of 80,000 to 95,000 clones in the sample, roughly two thirds are singletons; the top ten hold roughly 2.1%. Source material: PBMCs. These receptors came from a human donor in good health.

This clone was recorded a few times. The chain employs TRBV19 and TRBJ1-1; no firm D call. With 3 bases removed from V and 3 bases from J, the gap between germline ends came to 8 bases. The CDR3 consists of 13 residues. From germline, CDR1 is LNHDA and CDR2 SQIVND (reference sequence). The CDR3 region is CASSITVYTEAFF. Written as DNA, the CDR3 is TGTGCCAGTAGTATTACAGTTTACACTGAAGCTTTCTTT.

This clone occurred once. The chain has TRBV5-4 and TRBJ1-6; TRBD1 matches at 7 bases. The length of the CDR3 is 14 residues. Germline-derived CDR1 and CDR2 are SGHNT and YYREEE (reference sequence). Trimming removed 0 bases from V and 14 bases from J; junction bases left unmatched: 8. The CDR3 here is CASSLDRARGALHF. The CDR3, as DNA: TGTGCCAGCAGCTTGGACAGGGCCAGGGGGGCCCTCCACTTT.

This chain links TRBV6-5 with TRBJ2-5; a weak D match, TRBD2 (6 bases). Deletions cut 5 bases from V and 5 bases from J, with 15 bases between. The V gene's germline CDR1 is MNHEY and CDR2 SVGAGI. The CDR3 covers 14 residues. The CDR3 spells CASSLGLARETQYF. The CDR3 DNA is TGTGCCAGCAGTCTAGGGCTAGCGAGGGAGACCCAGTACTTC.

The gene calls are TRBV4-3 and TRBJ1-1; D gene ambiguous. Trimming pared 4 bases from V and 1 base from J, leaving 10 bases between. Germline V gene data show CDR1 as LGHNA and CDR2 as YSLEER. The CDR3 sequence is 14 residues long. CDR3 sequence (DNA): TGCGCCAGCAGCCTAACGTACAGGAACACTGAAGCTTTCTTT. This sequence encodes CASSLTYRNTEAFF.

The chain has TRBV2 and TRBJ2-7; the D gene is possibly TRBD2 (6 bases). V shed 7 bases and J shed 3 bases, with 16 bases lying between them. This CDR3 is built from 14 residues. Per germline, CDR1 SNHLY and CDR2 FYNNEI. CDR3 sequence: CASTRDFRVYEQYF. In DNA, the CDR3 is TGTGCCAGCACCCGGGACTTTAGGGTCTACGAGCAGTACTTC.

Here the CDR3 reads CASSLGSGTGGNQPQHF. CDR3 bases: TGTGCCAGCAGCTTAGGATCCGGGACAGGGGGTAATCAGCCCCAGCATTTT. The rearrangement uses TRBV7-2 and TRBJ1-5, with TRBD1 matching 11 bases. CDR3 size: 17 residues. Germline lookup yields CDR1 SGHTA and CDR2 FQGNSA. V shed 1 base, J shed 4 bases, and the junction held 6 bases outside the gene matches.

The table lists this clone with a count of one. The chain combines TRBV7-2 with TRBJ2-3; the D is unclear. Trimming removed 1 base at V and 5 bases at J, with 7 bases between. This CDR3 is 13 amino acids long. The germline CDR1 and CDR2 sequences are SGHTA and FQGNSA. The chain's CDR3 is CASSLGRRDTQYF. The CDR3 nucleotides read TGTGCCAGCAGCTTAGGGCGGCGAGATACGCAGTATTTT. Variable domain in full (rest from reference TRBV7-2 and TRBJ2-3): GAGVSQSPSNKVTEKGKDVELRCDPISGHTALYWYRQSLGQGLEFLIYFQGNSAPDKSGLPSDRFSAERTGGSVSTLTIQRTQQEDSAVYLCASSLGRRDTQYFGPGTRLTVL.

The sample holds one count of this clone. The chain couples TRBV5-1 to TRBJ2-7, with TRBD1 matching over 10 bases. Losses at the gene ends were 0 bases for V and 4 bases for J; bases not matched to a gene: 4. The CDR3 length is 15 residues. Germline V lookup: CDR1 SGHRS, CDR2 YFSETQ. CDR3 DNA sequence: TGCGCCAGCAGCTTGGGACAGGGGGCGGGTTACGAGCAGTACTTC. Translated, it gives CASSLGQGAGYEQYF.

The chain has TRBV5-4 and TRBJ2-2, with TRBD2 as a possible D gene (7 bases). Trimming stripped 6 bases from V and 5 bases from J, with 20 bases between. The germline V gene has CDR1 SGHNT and CDR2 YYREEE (reference sequence). The CDR3 sequence is 16 residues long. The CDR3 nucleotides read TGTGCCAGCAAGGGTCGGGGGGACATTGGGACCGGGGAGCTGTTTTTT. Its translation is CASKGRGDIGTGELFF.

The chain is built from TRBV7-8 and TRBJ2-5; possibly TRBD1 for D (6 bases). V was pared by 6 bases and J by 4 bases, with 9 bases between. The CDR3 consists of 12 residues. CDR1 and CDR2 from the germline V gene are SGHVS and FQNEAQ. The CDR3 DNA is TGTGCCAGCAGGCAAGGGGGAGAGACCCAGTACTTC. Protein sequence: CASRQGGETQYF. The full variable domain, with the rest looked up from reference TRBV7-8 and TRBJ2-5, is GAGVSQSPRYKVAKRGQDVALRCDPISGHVSLFWYQQALGQGPEFLTYFQNEAQLDKSGLPSDRFFAERPEGSVSTLKIQRTQQEDSAVYLCASRQGGETQYFGPGTRLLVL.

The chain uses TRBV4-3 and TRBJ1-2; no firm D call. The CDR3 has 16 amino acids. The germline V gene has CDR1 LGHNA and CDR2 YSLEER. Trimming pared 0 bases from V and 2 bases from J, leaving 13 bases between. The CDR3 DNA sequence: TGCGCCAGCAGCCAAGATCTTGGAGAGATCAACTATGGCTACACCTTC. Protein sequence: CASSQDLGEINYGYTF.

The genes are TRBV7-2 and TRBJ2-7; 8 bases map to TRBD2. CDR1 is SGHTA and CDR2 is FQGNSA in the germline V gene. CDR3 length: 13 residues. With V trimmed by 5 bases and J by 6 bases, 6 bases remained unmatched. The CDR3, as DNA: TGTGCCAGCAGCCAGGTAGCGGGGCTCGAGCAGTACTTC. Encoded protein: CASSQVAGLEQYF.

This clone appeared a few times. The chain has TRBV9 and TRBJ1-4, with 9 bases identical to TRBD1. Germline CDR1 is SGDLS and CDR2 is YYNGEE. The CDR3 runs to 16 residues. V lost 0 bases and J lost 1; bases outside the gene matches: 1. In DNA, the CDR3 is TGTGCCAGCAGCGTAGGGGACAGGGTAACTAATGAAAAACTGTTTTTT. Translated: CASSVGDRVTNEKLFF.

V is TRBV27 and J is TRBJ2-1; 9 nucleotides line up with TRBD2. CDR1 is MNHEY and CDR2 is SMNVEV in the germline V gene (reference sequence). V lost 8 bases, J lost 2 bases, and 13 bases stayed unmatched. The CDR3 has 17 amino acids. CDR3 sequence reads: CASEALGLAGAYNEQFF. The CDR3 coding sequence is TGTGCCAGCGAGGCTCTGGGGTTAGCGGGGGCCTACAATGAGCAGTTCTTC.

This clone has just a few counts. The V gene is TRBV5-4, the J gene TRBJ1-2, with D perhaps TRBD1 (5 bases). CDR3 size: 12 residues. Germline V gene data show CDR1 as SGHNT and CDR2 as YYREEE (reference sequence). V gave up 7 bases and J gave up 7 bases, with 14 bases separating them. In nucleotides, the CDR3 is TGTGCCAGCCACGTGGGGGGGATTGGCTACACCTTC. Its protein product is CASHVGGIGYTF. Drawing the rest from reference TRBV5-4 and TRBJ1-2, the complete variable domain is ETGVTQSPTHLIKTRGQQVTLRCSSQSGHNTVSWYQQALGQGPQFIFQYYREEENGRGNFPPRFSGLQFPNYSSELNVNALELDDSALYLCASHVGGIGYTFGSGTRLTVV.

The genes are TRBV5-1 and TRBJ2-7, with a possible D match to TRBD1 (6 bases). V lost 0 bases, J lost 4 bases, and 14 bases lay in between. CDR3 size: 15 residues. Per the germline V gene, CDR1 is SGHRS and CDR2 is YFSETQ. As DNA, the CDR3 is TGCGCCAGCAGCTTGGTAGGCAGGGGTTCGTACGAGCAGTACTTC. Translation gives CASSLVGRGSYEQYF.

The chain recombines TRBV19 with TRBJ2-5; weak D call: TRBD2 (7 bases). CDR1 LNHDA and CDR2 SQIVND come from the germline V gene (reference sequence). With 1 base removed from V and 9 bases from J, the gap between germline ends came to 15 bases. This CDR3 has 14 amino acids. CDR3 DNA: TGTGCCAGTAGTATAGGTTGGGGGGGCCAGTCCCAGTACTTC. Translating gives CASSIGWGGQSQYF.

V and J are TRBV9 and TRBJ1-3; D gene unclear. V lost 4 bases and J lost 0, with 14 bases in between. CDR1 SGDLS and CDR2 YYNGEE come from the germline V gene. The CDR3 has 16 amino acids. The chain's CDR3 is CASSRMSVVSGNTIYF. The DNA of the CDR3 is TGTGCCAGCAGCCGAATGTCGGTTGTCTCTGGAAACACCATATATTTT.